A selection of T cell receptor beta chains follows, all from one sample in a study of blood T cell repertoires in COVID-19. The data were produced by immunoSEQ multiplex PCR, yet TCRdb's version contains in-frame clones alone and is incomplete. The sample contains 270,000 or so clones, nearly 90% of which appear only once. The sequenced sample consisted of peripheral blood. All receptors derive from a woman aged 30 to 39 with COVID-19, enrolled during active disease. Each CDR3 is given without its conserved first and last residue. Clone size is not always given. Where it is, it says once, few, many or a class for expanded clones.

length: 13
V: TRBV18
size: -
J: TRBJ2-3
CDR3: ASSRRGWNTDTQY

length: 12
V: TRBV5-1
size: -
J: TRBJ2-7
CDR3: ASSLFRGPNEQY

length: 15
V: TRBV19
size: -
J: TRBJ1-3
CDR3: ASSSQGLSVSGNTIY

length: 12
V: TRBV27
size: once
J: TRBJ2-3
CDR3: ASTFGLGADTQY

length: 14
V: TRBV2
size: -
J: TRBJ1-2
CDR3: ASRQIGTAERDGYT

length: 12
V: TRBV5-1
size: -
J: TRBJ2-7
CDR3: ASSPRDKAYEQY

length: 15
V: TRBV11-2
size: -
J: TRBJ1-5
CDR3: ASSLGPQGPSNQPQH

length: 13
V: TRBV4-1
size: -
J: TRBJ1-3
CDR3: ASSQVRDRGDTIY

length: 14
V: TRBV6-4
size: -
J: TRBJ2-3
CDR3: ASRVHTSENTDTQY

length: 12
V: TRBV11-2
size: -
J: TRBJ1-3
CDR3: ASSPLGPGNTIY

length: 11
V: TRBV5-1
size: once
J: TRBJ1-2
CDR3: ASSFQGYYGYT

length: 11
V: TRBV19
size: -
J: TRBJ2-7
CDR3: ATSGGGPYEQY

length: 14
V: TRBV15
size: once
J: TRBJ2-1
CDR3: ATSRDPGSSYNEQF

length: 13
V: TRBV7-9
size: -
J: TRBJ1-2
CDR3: ASSLVGLGLGGYT

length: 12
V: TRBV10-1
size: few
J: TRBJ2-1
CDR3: ASSPGTFGNEQF

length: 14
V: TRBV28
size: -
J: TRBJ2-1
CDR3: ASSPQGGRGDNEQF

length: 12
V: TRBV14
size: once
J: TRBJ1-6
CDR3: ASSRGRFNSPLH

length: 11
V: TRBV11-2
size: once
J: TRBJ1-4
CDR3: ASSNSINEKLF

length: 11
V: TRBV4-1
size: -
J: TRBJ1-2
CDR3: ASSQVGAVGYT

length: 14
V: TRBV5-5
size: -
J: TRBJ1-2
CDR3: ASSPTAGTGLYGYT

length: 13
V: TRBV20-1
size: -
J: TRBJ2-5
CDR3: SASYVRGGGETQY

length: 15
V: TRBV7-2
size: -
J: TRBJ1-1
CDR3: ASSLLTGPLMNTEAF

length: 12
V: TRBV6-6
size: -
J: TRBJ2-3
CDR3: ASTPLGGADTQY

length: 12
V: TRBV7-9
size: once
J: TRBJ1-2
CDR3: ASSLIEVAGGYT

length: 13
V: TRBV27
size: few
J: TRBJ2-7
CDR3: ASSFSGTGPSEQY

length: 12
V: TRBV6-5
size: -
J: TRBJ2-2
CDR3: ASNPRDNTGELF

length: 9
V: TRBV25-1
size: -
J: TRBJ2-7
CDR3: ASSEVNEQY

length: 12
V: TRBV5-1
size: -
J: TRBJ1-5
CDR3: ASSLEGGRQPQH

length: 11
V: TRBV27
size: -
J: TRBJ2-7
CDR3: ASSWASSYEQY

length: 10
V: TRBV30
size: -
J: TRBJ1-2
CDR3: AWGTGYNGYT

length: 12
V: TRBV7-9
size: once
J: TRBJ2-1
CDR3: ASSYWTGGAEQF

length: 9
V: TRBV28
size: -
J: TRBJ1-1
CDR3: ASSLGTGAF

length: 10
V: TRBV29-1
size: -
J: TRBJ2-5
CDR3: SVEVYGETQY

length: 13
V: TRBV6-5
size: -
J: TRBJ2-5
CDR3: ASSYLAGGRETQY

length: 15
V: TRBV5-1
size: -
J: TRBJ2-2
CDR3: ASSFPVFGGAGGELF

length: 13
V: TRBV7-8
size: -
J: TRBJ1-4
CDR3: ASNNPHQSGEKLF

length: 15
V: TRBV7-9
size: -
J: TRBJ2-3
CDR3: ASSRPTGGYGTDTQY

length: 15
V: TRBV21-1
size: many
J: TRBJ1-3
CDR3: ASSKGTYKGSGNTIY

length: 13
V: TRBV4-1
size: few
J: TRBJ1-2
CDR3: ASSKPGQGSYGYT

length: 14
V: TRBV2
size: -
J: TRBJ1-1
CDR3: ASSGTLGQGNIGAF

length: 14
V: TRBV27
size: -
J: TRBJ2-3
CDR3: ASTEASGGSTDTQY

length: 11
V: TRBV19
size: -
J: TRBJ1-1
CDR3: ASTWGGADEAF

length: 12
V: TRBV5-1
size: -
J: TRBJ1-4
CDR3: ASRPGRGNEKLF

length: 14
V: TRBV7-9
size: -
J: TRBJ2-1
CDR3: ASSHRTSGLLDEQF

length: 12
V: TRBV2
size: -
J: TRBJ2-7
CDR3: ASIPQGKPYEQY

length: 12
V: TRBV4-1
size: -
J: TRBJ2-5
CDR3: ASSQVPSGETQY